One sample yielded the 27 T cell receptor beta chains listed below, sequenced in a study of T cell responses to AZD1222 COVID-19 vaccine. Data came from immunoSEQ multiplex PCR; TCRdb stores just in-frame clones and leaves some out. This table has 150,000 or so clones, 90% to 95% appearing once. The material sequenced was peripheral blood, taken on day 0 of AZD1222 vaccination. These receptors came from an adult in good health.

The chain uses TRBV12-3 or TRBV12-4 and TRBJ1-2, with D uncertain. The CDR3 sequence is 13 residues long. With 4 bases removed from V and 4 bases from J, the gap between germline ends came to 10 bases. The CDR3 DNA reads as TGTGCCAGCAGTTCTGTAGCGGGCTATGGCTACACCTTC. This encodes CASSSVAGYGYTF.

The chain links TRBV9 to TRBJ2-2, with D perhaps being TRBD1 or TRBD2 (7 bases each). Germline CDR1 reads SGDLS; CDR2 reads YYNGEE. The CDR3 length is 16 residues. V gave up 4 bases and J gave up 4 bases, with 17 bases separating them. CDR3 sequence reads: CASSPGGGRGTGELFF. In DNA, the CDR3 is TGTGCCAGCAGCCCAGGGGGAGGGAGGGGCACCGGGGAGCTGTTTTTT. The full variable domain, its missing parts supplied by reference TRBV9 and TRBJ2-2, is DSGVTQTPKHLITATGQRVTLRCSPRSGDLSVYWYQQSLDQGLQFLIQYYNGEERAKGNILERFSAQQFPDLHSELNLSSLELGDSALYFCASSPGGGRGTGELFFGEGSRLTVL.

CDR3 coding DNA: TGTGCCAGCAGTCCTAGAGGGCTAGCGGGGGGGCCCGCAGATACGCAGTATTTT. It codes for CASSPRGLAGGPADTQYF. The chain couples TRBV6-6 to TRBJ2-3; TRBD2 matches 12 bases. Germline loops: CDR1 MNHNY, CDR2 SVGAGI (reference sequence). The CDR3 is 18 amino acids. The V and J ends lost 5 bases and 4 bases, in that order; junction bases with no gene match: 13.

The chain is built from TRBV5-4 and TRBJ2-1, with 10 bases aligning to TRBD2. The V gene end was trimmed by 0 bases and the J gene end by 10 bases; junction bases not matched to a gene: 7. This CDR3 is 15 amino acids long. Germline-derived CDR1 and CDR2 are SGHNT and YYREEE (reference sequence). CDR3 nucleotides: TGTGCCAGCAGCTTGGTGGTAGCGGGAGGTTGGGAGCAGTTCTTC. Protein product: CASSLVVAGGWEQFF.

About this clone itself: At one end, the junction sequence differs from germline, possibly due to a read error. The chain links TRBV7-7 to TRBJ2-2; tentatively, D is TRBD1 (6 bases). Germline assignment: CDR1 SSHAT and CDR2 FNYEAQ (reference sequence). The CDR3 is 12 amino acids. The DNA of the CDR3 is TGTGCTAGCAGCCTTGGGACAGGGGAGCTGTTTTTT. Protein product: CASSLGTGELFF.

The CDR3 bases are TGCAGCGCGGACTCGCGACGTCGGCCCTACAATGAGCAGTTCTTC. This codes for CSADSRRRPYNEQFF. The chain has TRBV29-1 and TRBJ2-1; TRBD2 might be the D (5 bases). This CDR3 comprises 15 residues. Trimming took off 7 bases at V and 2 bases at J, with 18 bases between the two ends. CDR1 is SQVTM and CDR2 is ANQGSEA in the germline V gene.

CDR3 in amino acids: CASSPPGGLAEAFF. In nucleotides, the CDR3 is TGTGCCAGCAGCCCACCCGGGGGATTGGCTGAAGCTTTCTTT. V usage is TRBV6-5 and J usage is TRBJ1-1; a weak D match, TRBD1 (5 bases). The CDR3 runs 14 residues. Trimming stripped 6 bases from V and 6 bases from J, with 17 bases between. Germline V gene data show CDR1 as MNHEY and CDR2 as SVGAGI.

The chain joins TRBV19 to TRBJ1-4, with D perhaps TRBD1 (6 bases). Germline V gene sequence: CDR1 LNHDA, CDR2 SQIVND (reference sequence). V shed 6 bases and J shed 8 bases, with 16 bases lying between them. The CDR3 loop spans 14 amino acids. CDR3 amino acids: CASRHTGFKEKLFF. CDR3 coding DNA: TGTGCCAGTAGGCATACAGGGTTCAAGGAAAAACTGTTTTTT.

J is TRBJ1-1 and V is TRBV11-2, with D perhaps TRBD1 (5 bases). Per germline, CDR1 SGHAT and CDR2 FQNNGV. The CDR3 runs to 17 residues. Trimming shortened V by 1 base and J by 5 bases, and 20 bases separated the two germline ends. CDR3 nucleotide sequence: TGTGCCAGCAGCTTAGGGAGGCGGGGCGCGAGGAGAACTGAAGCTTTCTTT. Translating gives CASSLGRRGARRTEAFF.

The table lists this clone with many counts. The rearrangement uses TRBV6-4 and TRBJ2-2; D is possibly TRBD1 (5 bases). Germline V gene data show CDR1 as MRHNA and CDR2 as SNTAGT. The V gene lost 0 bases and the J gene lost 4 bases, with 12 bases spanning the gap. The CDR3 totals 16 residues. This CDR3 reads CASSDSLGHSTGELFF. As DNA, the CDR3 is TGTGCCAGCAGTGACTCGTTGGGGCATAGCACCGGGGAGCTGTTTTTT.

The rearrangement joins TRBV7-9 to TRBJ1-1, with D possibly matching TRBD1 (5 bases). Trimming pared 4 bases from V and 4 bases from J, leaving 7 bases between. CDR1 SEHNR and CDR2 FQNEAQ come from the germline V gene (reference sequence). This CDR3 comprises 12 residues. The CDR3 bases are TGTGCCAGCAGCTATGGGGCCACTGAAGCTTTCTTT. Protein: CASSYGATEAFF.

This CDR3 is CASSKVEGGVYGYTF. The CDR3, as DNA: TGTGCCAGCAGCAAAGTGGAAGGGGGCGTCTATGGCTACACCTTC. V gene TRBV21-1 combines with J gene TRBJ1-2; the table assigns TRBD1, which was not confirmed against the DNA. TRBV21-1 is termed a pseudogene. CDR3 length: 15 amino acids.

The chain joins TRBV7-6 to TRBJ2-1; D possibly corresponds to TRBD2 (6 bases). The CDR3 covers 17 residues. Looked up from germline, CDR1 is SGHVS and CDR2 is FNYEAQ. Trimming shortened V by 5 bases and J by 0 bases, and 17 bases separated the two germline ends. The CDR3 nucleotides read TGTGCCAGCAGCCCCCGAGTAGCGGCTAGCTCCTACAATGAGCAGTTCTTC. Translation: CASSPRVAASSYNEQFF.

This chain connects TRBV6-1 to TRBJ1-6; no clear D. From germline, CDR1 is MNHNS and CDR2 SASEGT. The CDR3 is 13 residues long. Trimming pared 1 base from V and 8 bases from J, leaving 6 bases between. DNA for the CDR3: TGTGCCAGCAGTGAAGAGGGCGATTCACCCCTCCACTTT. Its translation is CASSEEGDSPLHF.

The CDR3 is CASSYLSLNTEAFF. In nucleotides, the CDR3 is TGTGCCAGCAGTTACTTAAGCTTGAACACTGAAGCTTTCTTT. The V call is TRBV6-2 or TRBV6-3, the J call TRBJ1-1; no definite D call. The germline V and J ends were trimmed by 1 base and 0 bases, with 6 bases remaining between them. This CDR3 region has 14 residues. Germline loops: CDR1 MNHEY, CDR2 SVGEGT.

The CDR3 region is CASSPDTGRSYEQYF. The DNA of the CDR3 is TGTGCCAGCAGCCCGGACACGGGACGCTCCTACGAGCAGTACTTC. The V and J genes are TRBV9 and TRBJ2-7; tentatively, D is TRBD1 or TRBD2 (5 bases each). V was cut by 4 bases and J by 0 bases, with 14 bases left in between. The V gene's germline CDR1 is SGDLS and CDR2 YYNGEE. The CDR3 is 15 amino acids.

The CDR3 protein is CSVGSGRGEKLFF. CDR3 coding DNA: TGCAGCGTGGGCAGCGGCAGGGGTGAAAAACTGTTTTTT. V gene TRBV29-1 combines with J gene TRBJ1-4; D might be TRBD1 (6 bases). Germline V gene data show CDR1 as SQVTM and CDR2 as ANQGSEA. CDR3 size: 13 residues. V was shortened by 6 bases and J by 7 bases, with 15 bases between the two germline ends.

With regard to this clone: The germline gene is not matched at one end of the junction; a read error may be the cause. This chain links TRBV7-3 with TRBJ1-1; tentatively, D is TRBD1 (6 bases). Germline V gene data show CDR1 as SGHTA and CDR2 as FQGTGA. The CDR3 is 13 residues long. The CDR3 here is CASSNLRRDTVLF. The CDR3 DNA sequence: TGTGCCAGCAGCAATCTCCGCCGGGACACAGTCCTCTTT.

The chain couples TRBV9 to TRBJ1-2; the D is unclear. CDR1 and CDR2 from the germline V gene are SGDLS and YYNGEE. The CDR3 is made up of 12 amino acids. The V gene lost 3 bases and the J gene lost 4 bases, with 7 bases spanning the gap. CDR3 sequence reads: CASSADLYGYTF. Written as DNA, the CDR3 is TGTGCCAGCAGCGCGGACCTCTATGGCTACACCTTC.

This clone appeared once. The chain carries TRBV5-1 and TRBJ1-4; 7 bases agree with TRBD1. In germline, CDR1 is SGHRS, CDR2 YFSETQ. The CDR3 extends over 14 amino acids. With 6 bases clipped from V and 4 bases from J, the junction kept 6 bases outside the gene matches. CDR3 in amino acids: CASNRGSDNEKLFF. CDR3 bases: TGCGCCAGCAACAGGGGTTCGGATAATGAAAAACTGTTTTTT.

J is TRBJ1-4 and V is TRBV11-3; D remains ambiguous. CDR1 is SGHNT, CDR2 YENEEA, per germline. This CDR3 has 13 amino acids. The V gene lost 1 base and the J gene lost 7 bases, with 7 bases spanning the gap. The CDR3 coding sequence is TGTGCCAGCAGCTTAGGTTCCGGTGAAAAACTGTTTTTT. This codes for CASSLGSGEKLFF.

The chain couples TRBV6-2 or TRBV6-3 to TRBJ1-1, with 9 nucleotides matching TRBD1. This CDR3 has 16 residues. After removal of 4 bases from V and 1 base from J, the junction contained 7 bases not matched to a gene. Germline lookup yields CDR1 MNHEY and CDR2 SVGEGT. The CDR3 nucleotides are TGTGCCAGCAGTTCCCGGGACAGGGCCAGGAACACTGAAGCTTTCTTT. It specifies CASSSRDRARNTEAFF.

This chain connects TRBV5-1 to TRBJ2-7, with 7 bases identical to TRBD1. V was clipped by 4 bases and J by 2 bases; unmatched bases: 6. Germline lookup yields CDR1 SGHRS and CDR2 YFSETQ. There are 14 residues in the CDR3. CDR3: CASSTRDRPYEQYF. The CDR3 DNA reads as TGCGCCAGCAGCACCCGGGACAGACCCTACGAGCAGTACTTC.

The chain couples TRBV5-1 to TRBJ2-3; no clear D. V was shortened by 7 bases and J by 0 bases, with 9 bases between the two germline ends. This CDR3 contains 13 residues. Germline V gives CDR1 SGHRS, CDR2 YFSETQ. The CDR3 DNA follows: TGCGCCAGCGGGTCCGGGAGCACAGATACGCAGTATTTT. Translating it yields CASGSGSTDTQYF.

This chain uses TRBV3-1 (or the pseudogene TRBV3-2) with TRBJ2-4, with D uncertain. The CDR3 length is 17 residues. V lost 4 bases, J lost 3 bases, and 19 bases lay in between. Germline CDR1 reads LGHDT; CDR2 reads YNNKEL (reference sequence). This CDR3 reads CASSLSETLEGKNIQYF. Written as DNA, the CDR3 is TGTGCCAGCAGCCTCTCTGAAACCCTTGAAGGCAAAAACATTCAGTACTTC.

The chain uses TRBV21-1 and TRBJ1-2. TRBV21-1 is recorded as a pseudogene. The CDR3 has 12 residues. Here the CDR3 DNA reads TGTGCCAGCAGCACCGGGACCTATGGCTACACCTTC. The encoded protein is CASSTGTYGYTF.

This chain's CDR3 is CASSADRGLSSGNTIYF. For the CDR3, the DNA is TGCGCCAGCAGCGCCGACAGGGGTCTTTCCTCTGGAAACACCATATATTTT. This chain connects TRBV5-1 to TRBJ1-3; 8 positions agree with TRBD1. Per germline, CDR1 SGHRS and CDR2 YFSETQ. V lost 4 bases, J lost 0 bases, and 9 bases stayed unmatched. The CDR3 extends over 17 amino acids.